The sequence of this T cell receptor beta chain was determined in a study of blood T cell repertoires in COVID-19. Produced via immunoSEQ multiplex PCR; TCRdb's table is partial and in-frame only. This sample carries about 200,000 clones, about 76% of them seen once, and the ten largest clones take 5.5% to 7%. The ends lost 5 bases at V and 7 bases at J; junction bases unmatched: 7. The CDR3 is 14 amino acids. Per the germline V gene, CDR1 is SGHTS and CDR2 is YDEGEE. The clonotype comes from a woman between 40 and 50 years old with COVID-19, enrolled during active disease. The sequenced material came from peripheral blood. The rearrangement joins TRBV5-8 to TRBJ1-5; TRBD1 matches 9 bases. DNA of the CDR3: TGTGCCAGCAGACGGACAGGGGACGGGCAGCCCCAGCATTTT. Protein product: CASRRTGDGQPQHF.